The clone carrying this T cell receptor (beta chain) was found once. Each of the patients experienced relapse following autologous stem cell transplantation, and their brentuximab vedotin exposure differed. Germline V gene sequence: CDR1 MNHEY, CDR2 SVGAGI. The CDR3 sequence is 15 residues long. With V trimmed by 7 bases and J by 4 bases, 9 bases remained unmatched. These data are taken from a study of PD-1 blockade in classical Hodgkin lymphoma. TCRdb's table, derived via immunoSEQ multiplex PCR, lists solely in-frame clones and lacks some. The data contain about 150,000 clones, nearly 80% of them singletons.

This TCR derives from a human donor with classical Hodgkin lymphoma. The sequences come from peripheral blood mononuclear cells (PBMCs), collected before the second cycle of nivolumab. V and J are TRBV6-5 and TRBJ1-5; 8 nucleotides agree with TRBD1. CDR3 protein: CASTFGQGGNQPQHF. The CDR3 coding sequence is TGTGCCAGCACTTTCGGACAGGGTGGGAATCAGCCCCAGCATTTT.